This paragraph covers one TCR beta chain sequence. Its specificity is unknown. The PBMCs had their origin in approximately 10 ml of fresh peripheral blood. Trimming pared 5 bases from V and 1 base from J, leaving 8 bases between. The CDR3 length is 13 residues. Germline V CDR1 and CDR2: KGHSH, LQKENI. This entry belongs to a study of T cells in Graves' hyperthyroidism and ophthalmopathy. RNA transcripts were the template for amplifying TCR beta CDR3 regions. When the TCR CDR3 underwent first-round RT-PCR, the HTBI primer set was used. Via MiXCR, TCRdb re-called the multiplex PCR reads, giving one row per CDR3 protein. The data show more than 600,000 distinct CDR3 sequences, approximately 16% seen once. Whole-study findings and limits: Through a model of 13 V-J features, ophthalmopathy was separated from stable hyperthyroidism. Most clonotypes that expanded in the thyroid above 0.001 also showed up in blood.

Sequences were obtained from blood. The receptor comes from a man between 18 and 35 years old with Graves' hyperthyroidism. The J gene is TRBJ1-1, the V gene TRBV18; possible D gene TRBD1, 6 bases. DNA of the CDR3: TGTGCCAGCTCATCAGGGGCGAACACTGAAGCTTTCTTT. Translation: CASSSGANTEAFF.